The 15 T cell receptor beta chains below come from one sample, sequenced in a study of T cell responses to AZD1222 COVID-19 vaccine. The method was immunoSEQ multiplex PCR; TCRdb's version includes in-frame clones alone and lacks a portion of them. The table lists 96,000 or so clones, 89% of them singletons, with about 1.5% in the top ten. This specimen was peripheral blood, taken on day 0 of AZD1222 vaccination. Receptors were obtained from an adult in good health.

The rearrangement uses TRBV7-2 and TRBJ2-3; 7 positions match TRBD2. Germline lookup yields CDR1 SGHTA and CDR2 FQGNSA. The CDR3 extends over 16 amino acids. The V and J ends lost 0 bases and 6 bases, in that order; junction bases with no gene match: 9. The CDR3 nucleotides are TGTGCCAGCAGCTTAGCCGGACTAGGGGCTGGGGATACGCAGTATTTT. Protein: CASSLAGLGAGDTQYF.

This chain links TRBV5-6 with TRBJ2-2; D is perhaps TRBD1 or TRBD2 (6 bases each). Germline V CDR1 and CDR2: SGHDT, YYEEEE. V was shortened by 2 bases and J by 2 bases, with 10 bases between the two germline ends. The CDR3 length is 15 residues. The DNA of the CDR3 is TGTGCCAGCAGCTTCGGGGGCGGTAACACCGGGGAGCTGTTTTTT. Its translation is CASSFGGGNTGELFF.

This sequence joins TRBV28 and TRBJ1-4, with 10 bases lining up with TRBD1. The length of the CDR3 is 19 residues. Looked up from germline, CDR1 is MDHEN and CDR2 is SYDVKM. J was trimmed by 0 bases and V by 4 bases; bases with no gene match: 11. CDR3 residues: CASSSLAGQGPATNEKLFF. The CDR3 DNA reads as TGTGCCAGCAGTTCCCTAGCGGGACAGGGGCCGGCAACTAATGAAAAACTGTTTTTT.

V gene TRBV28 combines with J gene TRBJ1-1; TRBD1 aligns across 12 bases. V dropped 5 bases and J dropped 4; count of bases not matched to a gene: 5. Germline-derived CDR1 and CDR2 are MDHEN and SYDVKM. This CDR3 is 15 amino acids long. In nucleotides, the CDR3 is TGTGCCAGCAGTCGAGGGACAGGGGGCTTCACTGAAGCTTTCTTT. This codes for CASSRGTGGFTEAFF.

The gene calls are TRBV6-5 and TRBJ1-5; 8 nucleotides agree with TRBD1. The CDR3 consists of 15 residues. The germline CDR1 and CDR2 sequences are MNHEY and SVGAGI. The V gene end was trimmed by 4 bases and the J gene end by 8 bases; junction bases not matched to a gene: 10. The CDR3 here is CASSSGQGELEPQHF. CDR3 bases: TGTGCCAGCAGTTCCGGACAGGGAGAACTTGAGCCCCAGCATTTT.

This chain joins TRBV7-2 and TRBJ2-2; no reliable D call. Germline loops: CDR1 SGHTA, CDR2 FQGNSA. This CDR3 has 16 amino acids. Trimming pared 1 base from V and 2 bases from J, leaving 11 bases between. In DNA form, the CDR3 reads TGTGCCAGCAGCTTAGGAGTCAGCCCAAACACCGGGGAGCTGTTTTTT. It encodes CASSLGVSPNTGELFF.

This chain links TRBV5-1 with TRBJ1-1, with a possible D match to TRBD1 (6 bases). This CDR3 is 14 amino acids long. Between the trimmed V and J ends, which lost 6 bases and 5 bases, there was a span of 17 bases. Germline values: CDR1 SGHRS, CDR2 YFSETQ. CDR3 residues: CASTPQGLGTEAFF. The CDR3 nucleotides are TGCGCCAGCACCCCACAGGGATTGGGGACTGAAGCTTTCTTT.

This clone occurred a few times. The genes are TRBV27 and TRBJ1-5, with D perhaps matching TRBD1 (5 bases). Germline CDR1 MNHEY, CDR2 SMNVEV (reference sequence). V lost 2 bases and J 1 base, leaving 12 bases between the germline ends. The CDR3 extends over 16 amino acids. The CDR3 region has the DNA TGTGCCAGCAGTTTACTAGGGGACGGAAGCAATCAGCCCCAGCATTTT. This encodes CASSLLGDGSNQPQHF.

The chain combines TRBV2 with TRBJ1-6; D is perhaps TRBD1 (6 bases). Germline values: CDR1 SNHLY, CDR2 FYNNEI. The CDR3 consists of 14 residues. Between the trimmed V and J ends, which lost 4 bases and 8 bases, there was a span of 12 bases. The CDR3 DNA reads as TGTGCCAGCAGTGGGACAGAATCCTATTCACCCCTCCACTTT. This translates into CASSGTESYSPLHF.

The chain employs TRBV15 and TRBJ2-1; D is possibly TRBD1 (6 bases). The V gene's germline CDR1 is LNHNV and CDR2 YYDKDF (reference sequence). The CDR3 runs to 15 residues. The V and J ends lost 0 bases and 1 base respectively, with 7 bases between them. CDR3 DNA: TGTGCCACCAGCAGAGATCAGGGGTCCTACAATGAGCAGTTCTTC. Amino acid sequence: CATSRDQGSYNEQFF.

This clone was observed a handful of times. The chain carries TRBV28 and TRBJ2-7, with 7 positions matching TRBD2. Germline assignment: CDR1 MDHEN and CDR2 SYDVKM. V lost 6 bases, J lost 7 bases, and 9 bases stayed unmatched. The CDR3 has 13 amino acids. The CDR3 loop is CASSQWGGHEQYF. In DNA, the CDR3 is TGTGCCAGCAGCCAATGGGGGGGTCATGAGCAGTACTTC.

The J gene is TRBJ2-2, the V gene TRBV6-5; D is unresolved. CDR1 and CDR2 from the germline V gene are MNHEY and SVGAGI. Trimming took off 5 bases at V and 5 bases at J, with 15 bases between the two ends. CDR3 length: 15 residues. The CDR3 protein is CASSHGDNPTGELFF. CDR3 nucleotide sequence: TGTGCCAGCAGTCACGGAGATAACCCAACCGGGGAGCTGTTTTTT.

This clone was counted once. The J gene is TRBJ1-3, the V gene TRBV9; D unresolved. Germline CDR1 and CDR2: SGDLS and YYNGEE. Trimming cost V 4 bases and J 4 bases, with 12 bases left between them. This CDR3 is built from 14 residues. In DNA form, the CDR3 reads TGTGCCAGCAGCTCATCCAAAGGGGGAAACACCATATATTTT. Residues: CASSSSKGGNTIYF.

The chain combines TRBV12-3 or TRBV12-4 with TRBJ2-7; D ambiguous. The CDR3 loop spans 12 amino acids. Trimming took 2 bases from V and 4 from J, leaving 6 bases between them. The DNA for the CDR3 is TGTGCCAGCAGTTTAAAAACGTACGAGCAGTACTTC. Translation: CASSLKTYEQYF.

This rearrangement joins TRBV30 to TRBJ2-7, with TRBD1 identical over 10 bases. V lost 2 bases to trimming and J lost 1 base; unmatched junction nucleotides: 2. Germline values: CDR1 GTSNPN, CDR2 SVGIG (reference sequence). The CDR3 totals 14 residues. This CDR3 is CAWSRQGASYEQYF. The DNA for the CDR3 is TGTGCCTGGAGTAGACAGGGGGCTTCCTACGAGCAGTACTTC.